The 9 T cell receptor beta chains presented below share a single source sample, sequenced in a study of OX40 agonist ivuxolimab in advanced cancers. Using immunoSEQ multiplex PCR, the repertoire was profiled, and TCRdb retains in-frame clones only, with some absent. This repertoire shows more than 65,000 clones, 85% found once; its top ten account for 5.5% to 7%. This specimen consisted of CD4+ or CD8+ T cells sorted from blood, obtained in a trial of the OX40 agonist ivuxolimab. The source is an adult with an advanced solid tumor such as melanoma, head and neck, liver or kidney cancer.

The rearrangement uses TRBV14 and TRBJ2-7, with TRBD1 matching 9 bases. V lost 4 bases to trimming and J lost 4 bases; unmatched junction nucleotides: 8. Germline V gene data show CDR1 as SGHDN and CDR2 as FVKESK. The CDR3 runs to 15 residues. CDR3 in DNA: TGTGCCAGCAGCCCGGGACAGGGCCTTATTTACGAGCAGTACTTC. Residues: CASSPGQGLIYEQYF.

The sample holds one count of this clone. J is TRBJ2-5 and V is TRBV27; TRBD1 matches 8 bases. The end of the DNA fits TRBJ2-7 better, so the J call may be wrong. The CDR3 is made up of 22 amino acids. Germline V lookup: CDR1 MNHEY, CDR2 SMNVEV (reference sequence). The CDR3: CASSDLTGVVGRRYSNWDEQYF. Written as DNA, the CDR3 is TGTGCCAGCAGCGATTTGACAGGGGTGGTGGGGAGACGCTATTCGAATTGGGACGAGCAGTACTTC.

To note about this clone: The junction departs from germline at one end; a sequencing error may be responsible. The rearrangement links TRBV7-9 to TRBJ1-1; D uncertain. Per germline, CDR1 SEHNR and CDR2 FQNEAQ (reference sequence). The CDR3 sequence is 13 residues long. This chain's CDR3 is CASSPREVTEAFF. DNA for the CDR3: TGCGCCAGCAGCCCCCGGGAGGTCACTGAAGCTTTCTTT. The full variable domain, rest sourced from reference TRBV7-9 and TRBJ1-1, is DTGVSQNPRHKITKRGQNVTFRCDPISEHNRLYWYRQTLGQGPEFLTYFQNEAQLEKSRLLSDRFSAERPKGSFSTLEIQRTEQGDSAMYLCASSPREVTEAFFGQGTRLTVV.

The chain links TRBV7-2 to TRBJ2-1; perhaps TRBD2 as D (6 bases). V shed 3 bases and J shed 6 bases, with 15 bases lying between them. Per the germline V gene, CDR1 is SGHTA and CDR2 is FQGNSA. The CDR3 is made up of 15 amino acids. The CDR3 is CASSFFASVGNEQFF. CDR3 DNA sequence: TGTGCCAGCAGCTTTTTTGCTAGCGTTGGCAATGAGCAGTTCTTC.

The chain links TRBV5-1 to TRBJ2-4; TRBD2 matches at 9 bases. CDR1 and CDR2 (germline): SGHRS, YFSETQ. V was pared by 0 bases and J by 0 bases, with 7 bases of the junction left unmatched. This CDR3 has 18 residues. DNA for the CDR3: TGCGCCAGCAGCTTGGGGGCTAGCGGGGTACTAGCCAAAAACATTCAGTACTTC. It translates to CASSLGASGVLAKNIQYF.

This chain joins TRBV13 and TRBJ1-1, with D unresolved. This CDR3 spans 13 amino acids. V lost 0 bases and J 2 bases, leaving 4 bases between the germline ends. Germline lookup yields CDR1 PRHDT and CDR2 FYEKMQ (reference sequence). CDR3 DNA: TGTGCCAGCAGCTTAGGCCTTAACACTGAAGCTTTCTTT. It specifies CASSLGLNTEAFF.

This clone was counted a few times. J is TRBJ1-1 and V is TRBV7-2; D unresolved. With 1 base removed from V and 1 base from J, the gap between germline ends came to 4 bases. Germline V CDR1 and CDR2: SGHTA, FQGNSA. The CDR3 is 13 residues long. CDR3 coding DNA: TGTGCCAGCAGCTTAGTGGCGAACACTGAAGCTTTCTTT. Encoded protein: CASSLVANTEAFF.

The chain couples TRBV7-2 to TRBJ1-4, with D maybe TRBD1 (6 bases). Germline assignment: CDR1 SGHTA and CDR2 FQGNSA. The length of the CDR3 is 16 residues. With 1 base removed from V and 8 bases from J, the gap between germline ends came to 17 bases. Here the CDR3 reads CASSLVAAGTNEKLFF. CDR3 bases: TGTGCCAGCAGCTTAGTAGCGGCAGGGACAAACGAAAAACTGTTTTTT.

This chain connects TRBV7-9 to TRBJ2-5; TRBD2 agrees at 8 bases. The J call is doubtful: the DNA matches TRBJ2-7 better. Germline V CDR1 and CDR2: SEHNR, FQNEAQ (reference sequence). The CDR3 consists of 17 residues. The CDR3 DNA sequence: TGTGCCAGCAGCTTCCCCTCCGGCGCTAGCGGGTCCCACGAGCAGTACTTC. This translates into CASSFPSGASGSHEQYF.